This T cell receptor (beta chain) was obtained from a study of identical twins. MiXCR was run by TCRdb on the 5' RACE reads, yielding one entry per CDR3 protein. The sample includes about 470,000 distinct CDR3 sequences, less than 25% of them seen just once. V lost 3 bases, J lost 2 bases, and 11 bases stayed unmatched. CDR1 and CDR2 from the germline V gene are LGHDT and YNNKEL (reference sequence). CDR3 size: 19 residues. This sample also belongs to another study, concerning T cells expressing NK-cell markers. Per that study: It was sorted CD3+CD56-NKG2C+, CD3+CD56+NKG2C- and CD3+CD56+NKG2C+ T cells that provided the TCR beta repertoires.

The chain joins TRBV3-1 to TRBJ2-1, with 12 bases identical to TRBD2. The material sequenced was CD4+ T cells sorted from blood. This clonotype was obtained from a woman younger than 35 in good health. CDR3 DNA sequence: TGTGCCAGCAGCCAGCTAGCGGGAGGGAAATGGGGCACCTACAATGAGCAGTTCTTC. Translating gives CASSQLAGGKWGTYNEQFF.